The T cell receptor beta chain under discussion was sequenced for a study of cytotoxic CD8 clonotypes in ibrutinib-treated CLL (dated by TCRdb to about 2021). General notes on the study: The cohort was composed of 11 relapsed/refractory and about 15 treatment-naive patients; IGHV unmutated status was identified in some 17 patients. Partial responses were observed in 24 patients and complete responses in 2; after a median follow-up of around 68 months, remission was maintained in roughly 15 patients and progression was observed in around twelve. Cryopreserved peripheral blood mononuclear cells were obtained prior to treatment, at the time of response, and at either disease progression or sustained remission. Response samples were taken after a median of about a year on treatment, ranging from about 6 to 36 months. Of the 86 participants in the trial, 25 to 30 had longitudinal samples available. Every remission and progressive disease sample was obtained while ibrutinib was still being received by the patients. On average, each sample yielded some 250,000 productive templates and 94,082 productive rearrangements.

In regard to this clone: Its antigen remains undetermined. The input lacks base qualities; no much larger clone sits a single base away.

From cysteine to phenylalanine, the CDR3 is 14 amino acids long. Only CDR3 DNA remains: 42 bases, in frame from the first base. V is pruned by 4 bases and J by 3 bases, leaving 3 bases of the junction without a gene match. Via the germline V gene, CDR1 is SGHRS and CDR2 YFSETQ. A MiSeq instrument was used for deep resolution sequencing, which targeted depths ranging from 1 in 1 million up to 1 in 200,000 T cells, with coverage averaging 10x for each clonotype. The immunoSEQ hsTCRB Kit was used to generate the TCR beta libraries. The study's processing was this. The data were analyzed with ImmunoSEQ Analyzer and ImmunoSEQ Data Assistant, and V, D and J gene assignments followed IMGT definitions. Clonality was computed as one minus normalized Shannon entropy of productive rearrangement frequencies, ranging from 0 to 1. Only overrepresented clonotypes making up at least 0.05% of each patient's repertoire were included in the public clonotype analysis. Repertoires from some 13 age-matched healthy donors in immuneACCESS were used as clonality controls. TCRdb obtained this table from immuneACCESS and retained in-frame rearrangements with V and J assigned. These tables miss some clones; where compared with another copy, unresolved V genes account for less than half of the shortfall, and the remainder is unexplained. That table gives V, J and clone size, and the DNA gave D and trimming. Recorded for this sample are a few hundred thousand clones; around three quarters of them occurred a single time. In total, the top ten clones hold 15% of the sample.

The time point label for this specimen denotes: around 25 months on ibrutinib. For TCR beta library preparation, 1.5 to 2 micrograms of genomic DNA was extracted from cryopreserved PBMCs. Longitudinal blood samples from CLL patients on ibrutinib monotherapy underwent high-throughput TCR beta sequencing. The patients took part in an open-label, single-center phase 2 trial of ibrutinib monotherapy. Study-wide conclusions, independent of this receptor: At baseline, clonality was higher than in age-matched healthy donors and showed a strong correlation with circulating CD8+ T-cell counts. Public clonotypes were rare and either contracted or stayed stable during treatment, and the rise in clonality at ibrutinib response reflected the expansion of private clonotypes. Sustained-remission and progressing patients did not have matched sampling times, and lymph node repertoires were not examined. An increase in clonality was observed at ibrutinib response, with clonality remaining stable during sustained remission and falling back toward baseline at progression.

The TCR was taken from a human donor with chronic lymphocytic leukemia. The V and J genes are TRBV5-1 and TRBJ2-3; 9 junctional bases match TRBD2. Sequencing was performed on PBMCs, taken after 24 months of ibrutinib treatment. The CDR3 region has the sequence CASSQGLATDTQYF. The sequenced DNA is TGCGCCAGCAGCCAAGGACTAGCGACAGATACGCAGTATTTT.